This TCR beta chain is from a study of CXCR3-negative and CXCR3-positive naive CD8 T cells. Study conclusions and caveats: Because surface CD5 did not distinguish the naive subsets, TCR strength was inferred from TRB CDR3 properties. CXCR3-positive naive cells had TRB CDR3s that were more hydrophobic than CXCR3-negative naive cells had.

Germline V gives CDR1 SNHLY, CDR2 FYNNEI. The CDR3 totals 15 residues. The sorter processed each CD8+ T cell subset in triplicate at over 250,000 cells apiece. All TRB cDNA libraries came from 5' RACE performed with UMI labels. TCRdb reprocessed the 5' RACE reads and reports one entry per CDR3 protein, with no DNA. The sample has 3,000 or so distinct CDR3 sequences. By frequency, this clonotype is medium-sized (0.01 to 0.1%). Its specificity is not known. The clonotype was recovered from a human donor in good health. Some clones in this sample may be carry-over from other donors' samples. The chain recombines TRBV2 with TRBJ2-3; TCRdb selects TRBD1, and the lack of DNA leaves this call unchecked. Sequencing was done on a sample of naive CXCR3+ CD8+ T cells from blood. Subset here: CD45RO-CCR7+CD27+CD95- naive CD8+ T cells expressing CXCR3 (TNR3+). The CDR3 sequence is CASNEGERSTDTQYF.